These T cell receptor beta chains were read from a single sample in a study of T cell responses to AZD1222 COVID-19 vaccine. Data came from immunoSEQ multiplex PCR; TCRdb stores just in-frame clones and leaves some out. The sample comprises some 110,000 clones, 85% to 95% of which are singletons, and 2.5% to 3.5% rests with the top ten. Specimen: peripheral blood, collected on day 0 of AZD1222 vaccination. The receptors come from an adult in good health. Both conserved end residues are part of each CDR3. Each record gives: CDR3 length, clone size, J gene, D gene, V gene, CDR3 protein, CDR3 DNA. The D gene is left open where the match is weak. The size field is filled for only some rows; it gives once, few, many or a size class.

15	NA	TRBJ2-2	TRBD2	TRBV19	CASTDLAGVYGELFF	TGTGCCAGTACCGATTTAGCGGGAGTTTACGGGGAGCTGTTTTTT
10	NA	TRBJ2-2	NA	TRBV7-9	CASGGGELFF	TGTGCCAGCGGAGGCGGGGAGCTGTTTTTT
14	NA	TRBJ2-7	TRBD2	TRBV11-2	CASSRSGLSYEQYF	TGTGCCAGCAGCCGATCGGGACTATCCTACGAGCAGTACTTC
20	NA	TRBJ1-6	NA	TRBV28	CASYSLNTPMTENNNSPLHF	TGTGCCAGCTATTCACTCAACACCCCCATGACAGAAAACAATAATTCACCCCTCCACTTT
16	NA	TRBJ1-6	NA	TRBV5-1	CASKVGDPGVNSPLHF	TGCGCCAGCAAGGTTGGGGACCCGGGGGTAAATTCACCCCTCCACTTT
13	NA	TRBJ1-2	NA	TRBV28	CASTPGEDYGYTF	TGTGCCAGCACTCCGGGGGAAGACTATGGCTACACCTTC
16	NA	TRBJ2-1	NA	TRBV19	CASSIDETTTSNEQFF	TGTGCCAGTAGTATAGATGAGACTACCACCTCCAATGAGCAGTTCTTC
14	NA	TRBJ2-3	NA	TRBV11-3	CASSLGASTDTQYF	TGTGCCAGCAGCCTCGGGGCTAGCACAGATACGCAGTATTTT
17	NA	TRBJ1-1	TRBD1	TRBV27	CASSLSDPGTGEAEAFF	TGTGCCAGCAGTTTATCTGACCCCGGGACAGGGGAGGCTGAAGCTTTCTTT
13	NA	TRBJ1-1	NA	TRBV7-3	CASSLGGFIEAFF	TGTGCCAGCAGCTTAGGGGGGTTTATTGAAGCTTTCTTT
14	NA	TRBJ2-1	NA	TRBV9	CASSVGGLHNEQFF	TGTGCCAGCAGCGTAGGAGGTCTTCACAATGAGCAGTTCTTC
15	NA	TRBJ1-4	NA	TRBV6-5	CASSYTSGSYEKLFF	TGTGCCAGCAGTTACACGTCGGGATCCTATGAAAAACTGTTTTTT
12	once	TRBJ2-7	TRBD1	TRBV29-1	CSVGQGVMEQYF	TGCAGCGTTGGGCAGGGGGTCATGGAGCAGTACTTC
16	once	TRBJ2-2	TRBD2	TRBV12-5	CASGFLAGEDTGELFF	TGTGCTAGTGGTTTTTTAGCGGGAGAAGACACCGGGGAGCTGTTTTTT
15	once	TRBJ1-3	TRBD1	TRBV6-5	CASTPQGAAGNTIYF	TGTGCCAGCACCCCACAGGGGGCGGCTGGAAACACCATATATTTT
14	NA	TRBJ1-2	NA	TRBV10-3	CAISSDPDLPGYTF	TGTGCCATCAGTTCGGACCCGGATCTACCTGGCTACACCTTC
15	NA	TRBJ1-1	NA	TRBV27	CASSLSATGNTEAFF	TGTGCCAGCAGTTTATCCGCGACAGGGAACACTGAAGCTTTCTTT
14	NA	TRBJ2-1	TRBD2	TRBV28	CASAAASGYNEQFF	TGTGCCAGCGCTGCGGCTAGCGGCTACAATGAGCAGTTCTTC
15	NA	TRBJ1-1	NA	TRBV23-1	CASSQFGSVILRAFF	TGCGCCAGCAGTCAATTTGGTTCGGTCATCTTGAGGGCTTTCTTT
15	NA	TRBJ1-2	NA	TRBV4-1	CASSQGVGSNYGYTF	TGCGCCAGCAGCCAAGGGGTTGGCTCTAACTATGGCTACACCTTC
14	NA	TRBJ2-7	NA	TRBV3-1/TRBV3-2	CASSLTEWSYEQYF	TGTGCCAGCAGCCTGACAGAATGGTCCTACGAGCAGTACTTC
13	NA	TRBJ1-4	NA	TRBV14	CASSPRVGEKLFF	TGTGCCAGCAGCCCCCGGGTTGGGGAAAAACTGTTTTTT
10	NA	TRBJ2-7	NA	TRBV29-1	CSVVGNEQYF	TGCAGCGTTGTAGGGAACGAGCAGTACTTC
18	NA	TRBJ1-6	NA	TRBV3-1/TRBV3-2	CASSLCVPISYNNSPLHF	TGTGCCAGCAGCCTTTGCGTTCCCATTTCATACAATAATTCACCCCTCCACTTT
13	NA	TRBJ1-2	TRBD1	TRBV10-1	CASSSGQDYGYTF	TGCGCCAGCAGTTCGGGACAGGACTATGGCTACACCTTC
15	NA	TRBJ1-2	NA	TRBV5-4	CASSLGGGWYYGYTF	TGTGCCAGCAGCTTGGGGGGAGGATGGTACTATGGCTACACCTTC
15	NA	TRBJ1-1	NA	TRBV18	CASSPSGPVYTEAFF	TGTGCCAGCTCACCCTCGGGACCGGTCTACACTGAAGCTTTCTTT
13	NA	TRBJ1-4	NA	TRBV4-1	CASSLRRGEKLFF	TGCGCCAGCAGCCTACGACGGGGTGAAAAACTGTTTTTT
13	NA	TRBJ2-7	NA	TRBV12-3/TRBV12-4	CASSLARPYEQYF	TGTGCCAGCAGCCTAGCGCGCCCCTACGAGCAGTACTTC
14	NA	TRBJ2-1	NA	TRBV27	CASSFPDSYNEQFF	TGTGCCAGCAGTTTTCCCGACTCCTACAATGAGCAGTTCTTC
14	NA	TRBJ1-3	NA	TRBV6-5	CATPREPSRSTIYF	TGTGCCACCCCTAGAGAACCTTCTCGAAGCACCATATATTTT
16	NA	TRBJ2-3	TRBD2	TRBV5-1	CASSLVAGGVGDTQYF	TGCGCCAGCAGCTTGGTTGCGGGAGGGGTCGGTGATACGCAGTATTTT
16	NA	TRBJ2-3	TRBD2	TRBV24-1	CATSGLAGASTDTQYF	TGTGCCACCAGTGGACTAGCGGGAGCTAGCACAGATACGCAGTATTTT
11	NA	TRBJ1-3	NA	TRBV2	CASSEENTIYF	TGTGCCAGCAGTGAGGAAAACACCATATATTTT
14	NA	TRBJ2-1	TRBD2	TRBV6-5	CASRPSGRENEQFF	TGTGCCAGCAGACCTAGCGGGAGAGAGAATGAGCAGTTCTTC
16	NA	TRBJ2-1	NA	TRBV28	CASSTLQDRHYNEQFF	TGTGCCAGCAGTACCCTACAGGACAGACACTACAATGAGCAGTTCTTC
15	NA	TRBJ2-1	NA	TRBV27	CASTLRPTENNEQFF	TGTGCCAGCACCTTGAGACCGACGGAAAACAATGAGCAGTTCTTC
17	few	TRBJ1-3	NA	TRBV9	CASSSFSGGFSGNTIYF	TGTGCCAGCAGCTCGTTCTCGGGGGGCTTCTCTGGAAACACCATATATTTT
13	NA	TRBJ2-7	NA	TRBV2	CASSEGVAYEQYF	TGTGCCAGCAGTGAGGGGGTCGCCTACGAGCAGTACTTC
15	NA	TRBJ1-2	NA	TRBV5-1	CASSPSGGSDYGYTF	TGCGCCAGCAGCCCGTCCGGGGGCTCCGACTATGGCTACACCTTC
16	once	TRBJ2-3	TRBD2	TRBV7-9	CASSSRTSGSTDTQYF	TGTGCCAGCAGCTCCAGGACTAGCGGGAGTACAGATACGCAGTATTTT
16	NA	TRBJ1-1	TRBD1	TRBV11-2	CASSPGQGAVDTEAFF	TGTGCCAGCAGCCCCGGACAGGGGGCAGTGGATACTGAAGCTTTCTTT
15	NA	TRBJ1-2	TRBD1	TRBV7-8	CASSPGQGADYGYTF	TGTGCCAGCAGCCCGGGACAGGGGGCGGACTATGGCTACACCTTC